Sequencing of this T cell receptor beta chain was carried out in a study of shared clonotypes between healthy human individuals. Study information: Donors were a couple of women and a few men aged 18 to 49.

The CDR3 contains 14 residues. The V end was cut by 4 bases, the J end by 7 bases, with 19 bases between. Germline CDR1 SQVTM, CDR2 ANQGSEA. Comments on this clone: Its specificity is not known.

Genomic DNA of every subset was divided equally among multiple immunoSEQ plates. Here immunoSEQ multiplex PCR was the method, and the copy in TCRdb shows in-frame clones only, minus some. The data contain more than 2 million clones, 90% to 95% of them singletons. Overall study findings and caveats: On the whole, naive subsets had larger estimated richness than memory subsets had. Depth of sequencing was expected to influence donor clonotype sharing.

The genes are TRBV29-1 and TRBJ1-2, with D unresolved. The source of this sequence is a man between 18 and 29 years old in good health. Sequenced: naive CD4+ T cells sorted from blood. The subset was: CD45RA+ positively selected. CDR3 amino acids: CSVAQKLAPAGYTF. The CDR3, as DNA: TGCAGCGTTGCCCAAAAGCTCGCCCCGGCTGGCTACACCTTC.